The subject of this entry is one TCR beta chain. A much bigger clone sits one base away, suggesting this may be a read error. The source of the sample is a study of glioma-infiltrating T cells. This CDR3 is 15 amino acids long. The germline V gene encodes CDR1 MDHEN and CDR2 SYDVKM. V dropped 0 bases and J dropped 7 bases, with 15 bases sitting between them. Using RNA template, CDR3s of TCR alpha and beta were amplified with iRepertoire arm-PCR. TCRdb ran MiXCR on the multiplex PCR reads and lists one entry per CDR3 protein. The table records 170,000 or so distinct CDR3 sequences, around 40% of them present only once.

The J gene is TRBJ1-2, the V gene TRBV28; TRBD1 might be the D (5 bases). The sample taken for sequencing was glioma tissue, nonneoplastic brain tissue, or PBMCs (not recorded which). This receptor was taken from a human donor with low-grade glioma or glioblastoma, undergoing nonglioma brain surgery, or in good health (not recorded which). The CDR3 nucleotides are TGTGCCAGCAGTTTATGGGACATGCCCAGGATTGGCTACACCTTC. Amino acid sequence: CASSLWDMPRIGYTF.